This TCR beta chain was sequenced for a study of T cells after yellow fever vaccination. CDR3 length: 13 residues. Deletions cut 4 bases from V and 6 bases from J, with 11 bases between. Germline-derived CDR1 and CDR2 are LGHDT and YNNKEL (reference sequence). Conversion of TCR transcripts into cDNA relied on 5'RACE template switching, which added a universal primer site and UMIs. TCRdb fed the 5' RACE reads into MiXCR, producing one record per CDR3 protein. The repertoire holds fewer than 350,000 distinct CDR3 sequences, 8.7% seen once, with approximately 19% in the top ten. Many counts were recorded for this clonotype. The target antigen is unknown. The study's findings and limits: Within FACS-sorted repertoires, abundant clonotypes contaminating from the bulk population could be present. Booster samples showed a return of most primary-vaccination clones (under 97% CD4, about 85% CD8). Across the CD4 and CD8 compartments, a small share of clonotypes was present in both.

The sequenced sample was PBMCs, obtained on the day of the first yellow fever vaccination. The rearrangement links TRBV3-1 to TRBJ2-3; a possible D gene is TRBD2 (5 bases). The sequence came from a man aged 18 to 30 who received the YFV17D yellow fever vaccine. The CDR3 region is CASSLRGPDTQYF. The CDR3 DNA follows: TGTGCCAGCAGCCTGAGAGGGCCGGATACGCAGTATTTT.